One and the same sample provided the 14 T cell receptor beta chains below, sequenced in a study of cytomegalovirus exposure and HLA in healthy donors. PCR primers comprised 60 Vbeta and 13 Jbeta primers. Produced via immunoSEQ multiplex PCR; TCRdb's table is partial and in-frame only. This table holds under 200,000 clones, around 83% found once. Sequences were obtained from PBMCs. These receptors all stem from a young woman in good health and CMV-seronegative.

V usage is TRBV6-1 and J usage is TRBJ1-2; perhaps TRBD1 as D (6 bases). Germline CDR1 MNHNS, CDR2 SASEGT. V lost 1 base and J 0 bases, leaving 18 bases between the germline ends. The CDR3 covers 18 residues. Written as DNA, the CDR3 is TGTGCCAGCAGTGAAGGGACCTGGGGGCCCACAGCTAACTATGGCTACACCTTC. Amino acid sequence: CASSEGTWGPTANYGYTF.

V is TRBV25-1 and J is TRBJ2-1; tentatively, D is TRBD2 (6 bases). This CDR3 spans 16 amino acids. Germline lookup yields CDR1 MGHDK and CDR2 SYGVNS. V was cut by 3 bases and J by 7 bases, with 19 bases left in between. The CDR3 region is CASSDIFGTGENEQFF. CDR3 nucleotide sequence: TGTGCCAGCAGTGATATCTTCGGGACTGGGGAAAATGAGCAGTTCTTC.

This chain connects TRBV5-4 to TRBJ1-2; D is uncertain. V was pared by 4 bases and J by 0 bases, with 16 bases between. The germline gives CDR1 SGHNT, CDR2 YYREEE (reference sequence). The CDR3 has 16 residues. The CDR3 region is CASSPGEEISNYGYTF. Here the CDR3 DNA reads TGTGCCAGCAGCCCGGGTGAGGAGATCTCTAACTATGGCTACACCTTC.

This chain's CDR3 is CASSLAGGPYEQFF. Written as DNA, the CDR3 is TGTGCCAGCAGTTTAGCGGGAGGGCCATATGAGCAGTTCTTC. The rearrangement uses TRBV28 and TRBJ2-1; TRBD2 aligns across 9 bases. Germline CDR1 and CDR2: MDHEN and SYDVKM. The V gene end was trimmed by 2 bases and the J gene end by 8 bases; junction bases not matched to a gene: 4. The CDR3 is 14 amino acids.

This clone appeared a few times. This rearrangement joins TRBV4-2 to TRBJ2-7, with 9 nucleotides matching TRBD1. CDR1 and CDR2 from the germline V gene are LGHNA and YNFKEQ. The CDR3 has 16 residues. V gave up 1 base and J gave up 2 bases; unmatched junction bases: 6. The CDR3 sequence is CASSQADRGETYEQYF. The CDR3 coding sequence is TGTGCCAGCAGCCAAGCCGACAGGGGGGAGACCTACGAGCAGTACTTC.

The chain links TRBV27 to TRBJ2-5; 12 bases are a match to TRBD1. CDR1 and CDR2 (germline): MNHEY, SMNVEV (reference sequence). The CDR3 runs 16 residues. Losses at the gene ends were 3 bases for V and 5 bases for J; bases not matched to a gene: 7. Written as DNA, the CDR3 is TGTGCCAGCAGTTTGTGGGGGACAGGGGGCGAGGAGACCCAGTACTTC. Translated, it gives CASSLWGTGGEETQYF.

The chain links TRBV9 to TRBJ2-1; D is unresolved. CDR1 and CDR2 from the germline V gene are SGDLS and YYNGEE. V gave up 3 bases and J gave up 8 bases, with 21 bases separating them. CDR3 length: 16 residues. CDR3 nucleotides: TGTGCCAGCAGCGGAGGCTCCCGGAGTCCGGTGGATGAGCAGTTCTTC. Its protein product is CASSGGSRSPVDEQFF. Looking up the rest from reference TRBV9 and TRBJ2-1 gives the full variable domain: DSGVTQTPKHLITATGQRVTLRCSPRSGDLSVYWYQQSLDQGLQFLIQYYNGEERAKGNILERFSAQQFPDLHSELNLSSLELGDSALYFCASSGGSRSPVDEQFFGPGTRLTVL.

This clone was found a few times. V and J are TRBV30 and TRBJ1-1; 9 bases are shared with TRBD1. The germline V gene has CDR1 GTSNPN and CDR2 SVGIG (reference sequence). The CDR3 extends over 14 amino acids. The junction had 8 bases not matched to a gene; V was cut back by 0 bases and J by 9 bases. The CDR3 spells CAWSVRQGGGKAFF. Here the CDR3 DNA reads TGTGCCTGGAGTGTACGACAGGGGGGAGGTAAAGCTTTCTTT.

The chain joins TRBV6-6 to TRBJ2-3, with D tentatively TRBD2 (5 bases). V lost 6 bases, J lost 0 bases, and 10 bases lay in between. This CDR3 has 14 amino acids. CDR1 is MNHNY, CDR2 SVGAGI, per germline (reference sequence). CDR3 sequence: CASRRTLSTDTQYF. The CDR3 nucleotides read TGTGCCAGCAGGAGGACTCTCAGCACAGATACGCAGTATTTT.

This chain uses TRBV7-2 with TRBJ1-5; unclear D gene. Germline CDR1 reads SGHTA; CDR2 reads FQGNSA. The CDR3 sequence is 17 residues long. V was trimmed by 2 bases and J by 7 bases, leaving 21 bases between them. The CDR3 sequence is CASSLYYTEETPQPQHF. The CDR3 DNA is TGTGCCAGCAGCTTATATTACACGGAGGAAACACCACAGCCCCAGCATTTT.

This chain connects TRBV6-5 to TRBJ1-2, with a tentative D call TRBD1 (5 bases). V gave up 0 bases and J gave up 4 bases, with 12 bases separating them. Germline V gives CDR1 MNHEY, CDR2 SVGAGI. This CDR3 is 15 amino acids long. The CDR3 loop is CASSYSGQGTYGYTF. The DNA for the CDR3 is TGTGCCAGCAGTTACTCGGGCCAGGGCACCTATGGCTACACCTTC.

The chain joins TRBV5-6 to TRBJ2-7; a possible D gene is TRBD2 (5 bases). Trimming took off 4 bases at V and 6 bases at J, with 20 bases between the two ends. The CDR3 runs to 15 residues. Per germline, CDR1 SGHDT and CDR2 YYEEEE. The CDR3 DNA reads as TGTGCCAGCAGCGCAACAATAAAACAGAGGGCCGAGCAGTACGTC. Amino acid sequence: CASSATIKQRAEQYV.

This chain links TRBV7-9 with TRBJ1-2, with D unclear. The CDR3 length is 14 residues. The germline V gene encodes CDR1 SEHNR and CDR2 FQNEAQ (reference sequence). Trimming took off 1 base at V and 3 bases at J, with 9 bases between the two ends. The CDR3 sequence: CASSLDGRDYGYTF. The CDR3 bases are TGTGCCAGCAGCTTAGATGGGAGAGACTATGGCTACACCTTC.

The J gene is TRBJ1-1, the V gene TRBV5-4, with 9 nucleotides matching TRBD1. V was pared by 9 bases and J by 6 bases, with 9 bases of the junction left unmatched. This CDR3 contains 13 residues. Germline CDR1 and CDR2: SGHNT and YYREEE (reference sequence). CDR3 region: CATRGTGRPEAFF. The CDR3 coding sequence is TGTGCCACCAGGGGGACAGGGCGGCCTGAAGCTTTCTTT.